This T cell receptor (beta chain) emerged from a study of cytotoxic CD8 clonotypes in ibrutinib-treated CLL. Study results and limitations: Treatment saw public clonotypes, which were uncommon, either contract or stay stable.

This table comes from immunoSEQ multiplex PCR, and its TCRdb copy is limited to in-frame clones, with some not included. The sample contains almost 250,000 clones, about three quarters of which appear only once. The length of the CDR3 is 15 residues. Germline V gives CDR1 SGHTA, CDR2 FQGNSA. Trimming stripped 3 bases from V and 4 bases from J, with 15 bases between. Points on this clone: Its target is not known.

This chain links TRBV7-2 with TRBJ2-5; possible D gene TRBD1, 5 bases. The receptor was isolated from a human donor with chronic lymphocytic leukemia. The sample consisted of PBMCs, taken after 24 months of ibrutinib treatment. Here the CDR3 DNA reads TGTGCCAGCAGCTTGAGGCAGGGCCCCCGAGAGACCCAGTACTTC. Translated, it gives CASSLRQGPRETQYF.